Presented here are 5 T cell receptor beta chains from one specimen sequenced in a study of shared clonotypes between healthy human individuals. The method was immunoSEQ multiplex PCR; TCRdb's version includes in-frame clones alone and lacks a portion of them. The data show about 670,000 clones, less than 80% seen once. Sequencing was carried out using memory CD4+ T cells sorted from blood. The subset here: CD45RA-negative fraction. The receptors here all came from a woman in her twenties or thirties in good health.

The chain uses TRBV10-3 and TRBJ2-1, with 13 bases matching TRBD2. V was clipped by 2 bases and J by 9 bases; unmatched bases: 7. Germline V gives CDR1 ENHRY, CDR2 SYGVKD. The CDR3 covers 16 residues. The CDR3 region is CAISEPVLAGGSEQFF. In DNA form, the CDR3 reads TGTGCCATCAGTGAGCCGGTACTAGCGGGAGGGAGTGAGCAGTTCTTC.

The genes are TRBV5-1 and TRBJ2-1, with 15 bases lining up with TRBD2. CDR1 SGHRS and CDR2 YFSETQ come from the germline V gene. The trim removed 2 bases at V and 1 base at J, leaving 4 bases unmatched. CDR3 length: 18 amino acids. The CDR3 region is CASSFSGLAGGSYNEQFF. CDR3 coding DNA: TGCGCCAGCAGCTTTTCGGGACTAGCGGGAGGTTCCTACAATGAGCAGTTCTTC.

The chain couples TRBV6-1 to TRBJ1-5, with 7 positions matching TRBD1. Germline V CDR1 and CDR2: MNHNS, SASEGT. V was pared by 6 bases and J by 6 bases, with 5 bases of the junction left unmatched. The CDR3 covers 13 residues. The CDR3 DNA reads as TGTGCCAGCAGGGAACAGGGGTTTCAGCCCCAGCATTTT. Translated, it gives CASREQGFQPQHF.

In nucleotides, the CDR3 is TGTGCCAGCAGTGAAACCCAGACTCGCTACGAGCAGTACTTC. It yields the protein CASSETQTRYEQYF. The chain links TRBV2 to TRBJ2-7; unclear D gene. Trimming removed 2 bases at V and 3 bases at J, with 11 bases between. CDR3 length: 14 amino acids. In germline, CDR1 is SNHLY, CDR2 FYNNEI.

J is TRBJ1-2 and V is TRBV19; 7 bases map to TRBD1. Trimming at V came to 2 bases and at J to 4 bases, leaving 7 bases not matched to a gene. The CDR3 sequence is 15 residues long. Germline V gene data show CDR1 as LNHDA and CDR2 as SQIVND (reference sequence). The DNA of the CDR3 is TGTGCCAGTAGTATACTACAGGGGATCGGCTATGGCTACACCTTC. Its protein product is CASSILQGIGYGYTF.